This T cell receptor beta chain comes out of a study of T cell clonotyping in hematopoietic cell transplantation (dated by TCRdb to about 2021). Describing the broader study: A total of 135 blood samples were collected in the study from roughly 32 consecutive transplant recipients and their related donors. Patient recruitment ran from late 2015 to early 2017, and follow-up continued until late 2020 or death.

The germline V gene yields SGHTA for CDR1 and FQGNSA for CDR2. Cut back by 1 base and 7 bases, the V and J ends lie 11 bases apart. Taken from cysteine to phenylalanine, the CDR3 has 13 residues. Of the read, only the CDR3 DNA is kept; its 39 bases are in frame from base 1. A note on this clone: What antigen it recognizes has not been identified. Base quality data are lacking; no much larger clone is found one base away.

General findings and caveats noted by the study authors: Inverse Simpson Index values from donors and from recipients before transplant predicted broader TCR repertoire diversity after transplant. Just a small fraction of recipient repertoires overlapped with donor repertoires, and more than 97% appeared de novo at the given depth. The sample size was limited, and because cells were not sorted, the contributions of CD4 and CD8 repertoires could not be separated. After transplant, TCR diversity in recipients dropped, and pathologically expanded clonotypes increased progressively from day 30 to day 180.

The immunoSEQ assay, a bias-controlled multiplex PCR using V- and J-specific primers, was used to amplify TCR beta CDR3 regions from genomic DNA. In a second PCR step, the CDR3 amplicons were tagged with a proprietary barcode plus Illumina adapter sequences. CDR3 libraries were sequenced on an Illumina MiSeq instrument. As for the authors' bioinformatics: Export and quality control were performed with immunoSEQ Analyzer 3.0, and downstream analyses were performed with R Bioconductor and Immunarch. Repertoire metrics were calculated using only productive rearrangements within the normalized downsampled data set. In the normalized cohort, clonotypes with more than 5 templates were defined as pathologically expanded. The Inverse Simpson Index was used to measure repertoire diversity. To capture all clonotypes, the CMV-specificity analyses were run on the non-normalized data set. TCRdb holds this immuneACCESS table with in-frame rearrangements only. Some clones are missing; in checked studies, unresolved V genes explain under half, and the rest has no known cause. That table supplies the V and J calls and clone size; D and trimming were determined from the DNA. The sample contains 10,000 to 15,000 clones, approximately 90% of them found a single time. The top ten clonotypes cover under 0.9% of the sample.

Blood samples for TCR beta sequencing were provided by related transplant donors. Using Nuclei Lysis Solution, genomic DNA was extracted from unfractionated peripheral blood mononuclear cells that were either fresh or cryopreserved. The sequence was obtained from a woman between 50 and 59 years old in good health. Some clones in this sample may be carry-over from other donors' samples. Sequencing was carried out using peripheral blood mononuclear cells. The V and J genes are TRBV7-2 and TRBJ2-7, with TRBD2 as a weak D call on 7 bases. The CDR3 region has the sequence CASSLEGGAEQYF. The nucleotide sequence is given as TGTGCCAGCAGCTTAGAGGGGGGGGCTGAGCAGTACTTC.